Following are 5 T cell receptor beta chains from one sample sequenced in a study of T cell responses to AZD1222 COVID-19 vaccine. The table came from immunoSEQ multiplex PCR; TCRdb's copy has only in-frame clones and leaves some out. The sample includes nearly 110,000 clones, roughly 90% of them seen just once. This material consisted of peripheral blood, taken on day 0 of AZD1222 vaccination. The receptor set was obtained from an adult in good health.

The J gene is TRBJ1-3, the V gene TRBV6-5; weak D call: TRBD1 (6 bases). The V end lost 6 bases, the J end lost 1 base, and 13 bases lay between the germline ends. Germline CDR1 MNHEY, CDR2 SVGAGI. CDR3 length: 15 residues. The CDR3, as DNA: TGTGCCAGCAGCCGAACTCAGGGGTCTGGAAACACCATATATTTT. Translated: CASSRTQGSGNTIYF.

The CDR3, as DNA: TGCGCCAGCAGTGAGGGGACTACTAAAAACATTCAGTACTTC. It specifies CASSEGTTKNIQYF. V and J are TRBV10-1 and TRBJ2-4; 7 bases fit TRBD2. V was clipped by 2 bases and J by 4 bases; unmatched bases: 2. Germline CDR1 WNHNN, CDR2 SYGVQD (reference sequence). CDR3 size: 14 residues.

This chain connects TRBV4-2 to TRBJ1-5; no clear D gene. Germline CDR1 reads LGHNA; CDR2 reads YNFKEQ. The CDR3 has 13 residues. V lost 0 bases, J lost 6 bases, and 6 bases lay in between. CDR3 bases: TGTGCCAGCAGCCAAGATCATCTTCAGCCCCAGCATTTT. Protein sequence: CASSQDHLQPQHF.

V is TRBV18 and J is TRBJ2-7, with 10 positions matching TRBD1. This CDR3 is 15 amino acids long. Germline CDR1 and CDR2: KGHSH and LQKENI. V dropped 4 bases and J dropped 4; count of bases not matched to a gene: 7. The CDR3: CASSRDRGLRYEQYF. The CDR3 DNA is TGTGCCAGCTCACGAGACAGGGGGCTAAGGTACGAGCAGTACTTC.

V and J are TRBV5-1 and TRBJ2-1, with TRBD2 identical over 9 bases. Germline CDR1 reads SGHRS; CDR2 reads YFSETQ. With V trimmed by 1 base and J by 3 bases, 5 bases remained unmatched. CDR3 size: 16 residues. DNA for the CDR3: TGCGCCAGCAGCTTGAGCCGTAGCGGGGGCTACAATGAGCAGTTCTTC. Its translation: CASSLSRSGGYNEQFF.